The T cell receptor beta chain described here comes from a study of Graves' ophthalmopathy and Graves' hyperthyroidism. Background on the study: Peripheral blood samples were taken at initial diagnosis, before any treatment. Study observations and caveats: Separation of ophthalmopathy from stable hyperthyroidism was achieved by a 13-signature model, at roughly 88% sensitivity and about 81% specificity.

The CDR3 totals 15 residues. The V gene lost 4 bases and the J gene lost 2 bases, with 13 bases spanning the gap. In germline, CDR1 is SGHRS, CDR2 YFSETQ. About this clonotype itself: The antigen is undetermined. It may be a read error: a sequence one base away is much more abundant.

For repertoire sequencing, the TCR beta CDR3 regions were amplified from RNA transcripts. RT-PCR was first run with HTBI primers, then multiplex PCR in a second round. One entry per CDR3 protein results from TCRdb running MiXCR on the multiplex PCR reads. The sample holds about 640,000 distinct CDR3 sequences, just over 40% seen once. The sequence derives from an adult man with Graves' ophthalmopathy. Sequenced input: peripheral blood. The chain has TRBV5-1 and TRBJ1-5; unclear D gene. The CDR3 DNA reads as TGCGCCAGCAGCCCGGGCGATGATCGCAATCAGCCCCAGCATTTT. It yields the protein CASSPGDDRNQPQHF.